The 29 T cell receptor beta chains presented below share a single source sample, sequenced in a study of identical twins. TCRdb redid the calling of the 5' RACE reads with MiXCR, one entry per CDR3 protein. The sample has approximately 150,000 distinct CDR3 sequences, around 3.4% seen once. Sequencing used memory T cells sorted from blood. Receptor source: a man aged 18 to 29 in good health.

The sample holds many counts of this clonotype. The gene calls are TRBV6-1 and TRBJ1-6, with D uncertain. V lost 5 bases, J lost 3 bases, and 11 bases lay in between. Per the germline V gene, CDR1 is MNHNS and CDR2 is SASEGT. The CDR3 length is 15 residues. CDR3 in amino acids: CASSRTENYNSPLHF. As DNA, the CDR3 is TGTGCCAGCAGTCGGACTGAGAACTATAATTCACCCCTCCACTTT.

The V and J genes are TRBV18 and TRBJ2-7, with 7 bases fitting TRBD1. The CDR3 extends over 14 amino acids. The J segment lost 6 bases and the V segment lost 4 bases, leaving 9 bases of the junction unmatched. Germline-derived CDR1 and CDR2 are KGHSH and LQKENI. CDR3 region: CASSQRDSRGEQYV. The CDR3 coding sequence is TGTGCCAGCTCACAAAGGGACAGCAGGGGCGAGCAGTACGTC.

In DNA, the CDR3 is TGTGCCAGCAGTTTCGGTGCAGGGGGCGAGCAGTACTTC. This sequence encodes CASSFGAGGEQYF. The chain links TRBV27 to TRBJ2-7; TRBD1 matches 7 bases. Germline V gives CDR1 MNHEY, CDR2 SMNVEV (reference sequence). The CDR3 consists of 13 residues. V lost 3 bases to trimming and J lost 6 bases; unmatched junction nucleotides: 5.

This clonotype showed up many times. The chain is built from TRBV4-3 and TRBJ2-7, with 14 bases fitting TRBD2. J was trimmed by 2 bases and V by 1 base; bases with no gene match: 13. Germline V CDR1 and CDR2: LGHNA, YSLEER. The CDR3 sequence is 20 residues long. This CDR3 is CASSQGPGTSGSWSAYEQYF. The CDR3 DNA follows: TGCGCCAGCAGCCAAGGCCCCGGGACTAGCGGGAGTTGGAGCGCCTACGAGCAGTACTTC.

This clonotype was detected ten times or more. The rearrangement uses TRBV5-1 and TRBJ2-2; D possibly corresponds to TRBD2 (6 bases). CDR1 and CDR2 (germline): SGHRS, YFSETQ. Trimming removed 5 bases from V and 1 base from J, with 9 bases in between. This CDR3 is 14 amino acids long. The CDR3 DNA reads TGCGCCAGCAGGGAGGGCTGGAACACCGGGGAGCTGTTTTTT. This encodes CASREGWNTGELFF.

Only a few counts were recorded for this clonotype. DNA of the CDR3: TGTGCCAGCAGTTACCGTCCCGGGACAGCGACCGCCTACGAGCAGTACGTC. This codes for CASSYRPGTATAYEQYV. The chain uses TRBV6-5 and TRBJ2-7, with 7 bases lining up with TRBD1. V was pared by 2 bases and J by 2 bases, with 12 bases of the junction left unmatched. Germline lookup yields CDR1 MNHEY and CDR2 SVGAGI. This CDR3 is built from 17 residues.

This clonotype was detected many times. The chain joins TRBV20-1 to TRBJ1-6; 8 nucleotides agree with TRBD1. Per germline, CDR1 DFQATT and CDR2 SNEGSKA (reference sequence). The J segment lost 6 bases and the V segment lost 3 bases, leaving 10 bases of the junction unmatched. This CDR3 is 16 amino acids long. The CDR3 bases are TGCAGTGCTAGGGCGACAGGGGCCGCCTTTAATTCACCCCTCCACTTT. Protein: CSARATGAAFNSPLHF.

This chain links TRBV6-1 with TRBJ1-4; the match to TRBD1 covers 8 bases. The trim removed 6 bases at V and 7 bases at J, leaving 10 bases unmatched. The CDR3 is 15 residues long. CDR1 is MNHNS, CDR2 SASEGT, per germline. CDR3 in amino acids: CASRRSSGTGEKLFF. The CDR3 DNA reads as TGTGCCAGCAGAAGATCTTCCGGGACAGGTGAAAAACTGTTTTTT.

In its sample, this clonotype was seen many times. The CDR3 loop is CSARETGPTTDTQYF. For the CDR3, the DNA is TGCAGTGCTAGAGAAACGGGACCAACCACAGATACGCAGTATTTT. The chain couples TRBV20-1 to TRBJ2-3; D possibly uses TRBD1 or TRBD2 (5 bases each). Between the trimmed V and J ends, which lost 0 bases and 2 bases, there was a span of 12 bases. Germline-derived CDR1 and CDR2 are DFQATT and SNEGSKA (reference sequence). The CDR3 runs 15 residues.

This clonotype was recorded at least ten times. The genes are TRBV4-1 and TRBJ1-6, with D uncertain. With 1 base removed from V and 7 bases from J, the gap between germline ends came to 11 bases. Looked up from germline, CDR1 is MGHRA and CDR2 is YSYEKL. This CDR3 comprises 15 residues. The CDR3 reads CASSQVKGGNSPLHF. The CDR3 DNA sequence: TGCGCCAGCAGCCAAGTAAAGGGAGGGAATTCACCCCTCCACTTT.

This clonotype has ten or more counts. This chain connects TRBV11-2 to TRBJ2-7; 9 bases align to TRBD2. Germline trimming cut 3 bases from V and 3 bases from J; bases unmatched to any gene: 3. This CDR3 spans 14 amino acids. Germline-derived CDR1 and CDR2 are SGHAT and FQNNGV. The CDR3 DNA sequence: TGTGCCAGCAGCTTGGCGGGAGGGGACTACGAGCAGTACGTC. As protein: CASSLAGGDYEQYV.

There are many counts of this clonotype. The V and J genes are TRBV29-1 and TRBJ2-2; TRBD2 matches at 9 bases. Germline CDR1 reads SQVTM; CDR2 reads ANQGSEA. This CDR3 region has 14 residues. J was trimmed by 5 bases and V by 3 bases; bases with no gene match: 4. The CDR3 nucleotides read TGCAGCGTTGATAAGGGACTAGCAACCGGGGAGCTGTTTTTT. Translation gives CSVDKGLATGELFF.

The J gene is TRBJ2-1, the V gene TRBV9; TRBD2 is a possible D gene (7 bases). Trimming took off 3 bases at V and 9 bases at J, with 19 bases between the two ends. This CDR3 spans 15 amino acids. Germline V lookup: CDR1 SGDLS, CDR2 YYNGEE. CDR3 in amino acids: CASSARLAGDGEQFF. CDR3 DNA sequence: TGTGCCAGCAGCGCACGACTAGCAGGGGATGGTGAGCAGTTCTTC.

This clonotype occurred many times. The chain employs TRBV20-1 and TRBJ1-3; no clear D. V shed 4 bases and J shed 0 bases, with 10 bases lying between them. From germline, CDR1 is DFQATT and CDR2 SNEGSKA (reference sequence). The CDR3 is made up of 14 amino acids. The CDR3 reads CSAIRVSSGNTIYF. The CDR3 coding sequence is TGCAGTGCTATTCGGGTGTCCTCTGGAAACACCATATATTTT.

This clonotype appeared a few times. The V and J genes are TRBV11-2 and TRBJ2-2, with 9 bases fitting TRBD1. The junction had 9 bases not matched to a gene; V was cut back by 8 bases and J by 5 bases. In germline, CDR1 is SGHAT, CDR2 FQNNGV. There are 15 residues in the CDR3. CDR3 nucleotide sequence: TGTGCCAGCTTGGGACAGGGTTTTATGACCGGGGAGCTGTTTTTT. Protein: CASLGQGFMTGELFF.

V and J are TRBV15 and TRBJ2-1; either TRBD1 or TRBD2 may supply D (7 bases each). V lost 3 bases, J lost 9 bases, and 24 bases lay in between. Germline V gene sequence: CDR1 LNHNV, CDR2 YYDKDF (reference sequence). This CDR3 contains 17 residues. CDR3 residues: CATSSPKGASGTSEQFF. CDR3 DNA: TGTGCCACCAGCAGTCCGAAGGGGGCTAGCGGAACCTCTGAGCAGTTCTTC.

This clonotype has ten or more counts. The chain has TRBV9 and TRBJ2-2; TRBD1 aligns across 7 bases. The trim removed 1 base at V and 1 base at J, leaving 4 bases unmatched. There are 16 residues in the CDR3. Germline CDR1 and CDR2: SGDLS and YYNGEE. The DNA of the CDR3 is TGTGCCAGCAGCGTACCCCGGACAGGGAACACCGGGGAGCTGTTTTTT. Encoded protein: CASSVPRTGNTGELFF.

Ten or more counts support this clonotype. V and J are TRBV11-2 and TRBJ2-2; no definite D call. Germline lookup yields CDR1 SGHAT and CDR2 FQNNGV. V lost 2 bases and J 5 bases, leaving 12 bases between the germline ends. CDR3 length: 15 amino acids. The CDR3 DNA is TGTGCCAGCAGCTTATTTGGTCAACAAACCGGGGAGCTGTTTTTT. This encodes CASSLFGQQTGELFF.

At least ten counts were recorded for this clonotype. CDR3 amino acids: CASSLGSPNVLTF. The CDR3 DNA is TGTGCCAGCAGTTTAGGCAGTCCCAACGTCCTGACTTTC. The chain couples TRBV12-3 or TRBV12-4 to TRBJ2-6, with D unresolved. V shed 1 base and J shed 8 bases, with 6 bases lying between them. The CDR3 is made up of 13 amino acids.

This clonotype was recorded many times. The V and J genes are TRBV3-1 and TRBJ2-6, with D possibly being TRBD1 (5 bases). The CDR3 is 14 residues long. V lost 7 bases to trimming and J lost 0 bases, with 7 bases between them. The germline CDR1 and CDR2 sequences are LGHDT and YNNKEL (reference sequence). The CDR3 sequence: CASTRASGANVLTF. DNA of the CDR3: TGTGCCAGCACCAGGGCCTCTGGGGCCAACGTCCTGACTTTC.

As to this clonotype: This may be a read error, as it is one base from a much larger clone. The chain recombines TRBV6-6 with TRBJ1-4; D is uncertain. CDR1 MNHNY and CDR2 SVGAGI come from the germline V gene (reference sequence). This CDR3 spans 13 amino acids. Here the CDR3 reads CGSSYGPGEKLFF. CDR3 coding DNA: TGTGGCAGCAGTTACGGACCGGGCGAAAAACTGTTTTTT.

Points on this clonotype: This may come from a read error, since a much larger clone is one base off. This chain connects TRBV20-1 to TRBJ2-7; no clear D. V was pared by 6 bases and J by 1 base, with 13 bases between. The germline V gene has CDR1 DFQATT and CDR2 SNEGSKA (reference sequence). There are 13 residues in the CDR3. DNA for the CDR3: TGCAGTGCCGCACTATGGGAATCCTACGAGCAGTACTTC. Translated: CSAALWESYEQYF.

This clonotype appeared many times. The chain carries TRBV20-1 and TRBJ2-1; no reliable D call. Germline V gives CDR1 DFQATT, CDR2 SNEGSKA (reference sequence). Between the trimmed V and J ends, which lost 0 bases and 0 bases, there was a span of 6 bases. The CDR3 loop spans 14 amino acids. The CDR3 nucleotides are TGCAGTGCTAGAGATATCGACTCCTACAATGAGCAGTTCTTC. This sequence encodes CSARDIDSYNEQFF.

In this sample, this clonotype turned up many times. The V gene is TRBV9, the J gene TRBJ2-6; D unclear. V shed 3 bases and J shed 0 bases, with 16 bases lying between them. Germline loops: CDR1 SGDLS, CDR2 YYNGEE. The CDR3 has 18 residues. In DNA form, the CDR3 reads TGTGCCAGCAGCGCTATGACGAATGGGGTCTCTGGGGCCAACGTCCTGACTTTC. This gives the protein CASSAMTNGVSGANVLTF.

This clonotype was recorded many times. This sequence joins TRBV7-2 and TRBJ2-1, with a possible D match to TRBD2 (5 bases). This CDR3 has 13 residues. The germline V gene has CDR1 SGHTA and CDR2 FQGNSA. Trimming shortened V by 8 bases and J by 10 bases, and 18 bases separated the two germline ends. CDR3 loop: CASAEVTFMEQFF. Written as DNA, the CDR3 is TGTGCCAGCGCGGAGGTAACATTCATGGAGCAGTTCTTC. The variable domain in full, completed from reference TRBV7-2 and TRBJ2-1, reads GAGVSQSPSNKVTEKGKDVELRCDPISGHTALYWYRQSLGQGLEFLIYFQGNSAPDKSGLPSDRFSAERTGGSVSTLTIQRTQQEDSAVYLCASAEVTFMEQFFGPGTRLTVL.

In its sample, this clonotype was seen many times. The chain has TRBV10-3 and TRBJ2-1; D might be TRBD2 (6 bases). V was cut by 2 bases and J by 0 bases, with 14 bases left in between. Germline CDR1 ENHRY, CDR2 SYGVKD. The CDR3 runs 17 residues. The CDR3 loop is CAISEQSGEHSYNEQFF. The CDR3, as DNA: TGTGCCATCAGTGAGCAATCGGGGGAGCACTCCTACAATGAGCAGTTCTTC.

This clonotype was observed at least ten times. J is TRBJ1-6 and V is TRBV3-1; D remains ambiguous. Germline-derived CDR1 and CDR2 are LGHDT and YNNKEL (reference sequence). Deletions cut 2 bases from V and 9 bases from J, with 11 bases between. The CDR3 consists of 14 residues. The CDR3 DNA sequence: TGTGCCAGCAGCCAACCAGGAGCGCGTTCACCCCTCCACTTT. Amino acid sequence: CASSQPGARSPLHF. The full variable domain, its missing parts supplied by reference TRBV3-1 and TRBJ1-6, is DTAVSQTPKYLVTQMGNDKSIKCEQNLGHDTMYWYKQDSKKFLKIMFSYNNKELIINETVPNRFSPKSPDKAHLNLHINSLELGDSAVYFCASSQPGARSPLHFGNGTRLTVT.

This clonotype appeared many times. This chain uses TRBV19 with TRBJ1-1; D might be TRBD1 (5 bases). The CDR3 loop spans 14 amino acids. The germline gives CDR1 LNHDA, CDR2 SQIVND (reference sequence). Between the trimmed V and J ends, which lost 3 bases and 0 bases, there was a span of 8 bases. CDR3 in amino acids: CASSMHRLNTEAFF. The DNA of the CDR3 is TGTGCCAGTAGTATGCACAGGTTGAACACTGAAGCTTTCTTT. Drawing the rest from reference TRBV19 and TRBJ1-1, the complete variable domain is DGGITQSPKYLFRKEGQNVTLSCEQNLNHDAMYWYRQDPGQGLRLIYYSQIVNDFQKGDIAEGYSVSREKKESFPLTVTSAQKNPTAFYLCASSMHRLNTEAFFGQGTRLTVV.

This clonotype was counted at least ten times. The rearrangement links TRBV7-2 to TRBJ2-7, with 8 positions matching TRBD1. This CDR3 spans 16 amino acids. Germline assignment: CDR1 SGHTA and CDR2 FQGNSA. V shed 3 bases and J 3 bases; nucleotides not matched to a gene: 10. CDR3 in amino acids: CASSFAGGFSLYEQYF. CDR3 DNA sequence: TGTGCCAGCAGCTTTGCAGGGGGCTTCTCCCTCTACGAGCAGTACTTC.